These T cell receptor beta chains were read from a single sample in a study of blood T cells in healthy people across ages. Via MiXCR, TCRdb re-called the 5' RACE reads, giving one row per CDR3 protein. The sample has some 1.8 million distinct CDR3 sequences, approximately 39% seen once. Material: blood. The source of these receptors is a human donor in good health. Both conserved end residues are part of each CDR3. Each record gives: V gene, CDR3 length, J gene, CDR3 protein.

>TRBV28|16|TRBJ1-5
CASSLRGGLQDQPQHF
>TRBV20-1|13|TRBJ2-1
CSARPRTGLEQFF
>TRBV29-1|14|TRBJ2-2
CSATGTGNTGELFF
>TRBV7-9|14|TRBJ1-1
CASSRDGPNTEAFF
>TRBV7-9|14|.
CASSLSGEHYEQYF
>TRBV4-3|17|TRBJ2-3
CASSRGLAGVSTDTQYF
>TRBV7-8|16|TRBJ1-2
CASSLIGRTGGNGYTF
>TRBV7-9|13|TRBJ2-7
CASSLGDNYEQYF
>TRBV2|16|.
CASSDPTVLQSYEQYF
>TRBV6-2/TRBV6-3|14|TRBJ2-1
CASSYGGLNNKQFF
>TRBV7-2|15|TRBJ2-3
CAGSFGTSGSYEQYF
>TRBV29-1|13|TRBJ1-6
CSVRQGRDSPLHF
>TRBV7-2|14|TRBJ1-2
CASSPNGDIYGYTF
>TRBV3-1|16|TRBJ1-5
CANSQSGQGSYQPQHF
>TRBV6-2/TRBV6-3|14|TRBJ2-7
CASRSGTGDGEQYF
>TRBV2|16|TRBJ2-1
CASSVGVAGGYNEQFF
>TRBV29-1|10|TRBJ2-3
CSVAGHTQYF
>TRBV6-5|15|TRBJ1-1
CASSYEEGMNTEAFF
>TRBV7-2|17|TRBJ1-2
CASSLVGQGLVVRGYTF
>TRBV5-5|16|TRBJ2-1
CASSLLASGGAGEQFF
>TRBV9|14|TRBJ2-4
CASSGGTGHNIQYF
>TRBV7-9|18|TRBJ2-6
CASSSPVAALLGANVLTF
>TRBV13|16|TRBJ1-4
CASSLSRTGDNEKLFF
>TRBV28|13|TRBJ2-1
CAGRGPVHNEQFF
>TRBV5-1|15|TRBJ1-5
CASKKVHGDNQPQHF
>TRBV29-1|13|TRBJ1-5
CSVGQGEGQPQHF
>TRBV20-1|12|TRBJ2-7
CSATEGYYEQYF
>TRBV5-6|16|TRBJ1-2
CASSFVVRGDRRGYTF
>TRBV12-3/TRBV12-4|12|TRBJ2-7
CASSLRITEQYF
>TRBV12-3/TRBV12-4|12|TRBJ2-1
CASSFRAGEQFF
>TRBV6-1|16|TRBJ2-6
CASREAGWSGANVLTF
>TRBV3-1|15|TRBJ2-1
CASSQEWGRGTEQFF
>TRBV12-3/TRBV12-4|14|TRBJ1-1
CASSLWFMNTEAFF
>TRBV20-1|16|TRBJ2-1
CSARDRGPLNYNEQFF
>TRBV2|15|TRBJ2-5
CASKGLGGAQETQYF
>TRBV12-3/TRBV12-4|15|TRBJ2-7
CVSSPGPTAGYEQYF
>TRBV15|18|TRBJ2-7
CATSRVGQGTFYPYEQYF
>TRBV7-9|15|TRBJ2-7
CASSLGQALTYEQYF
>TRBV7-2|13|TRBJ1-2
CASSSAQGGGYTF
>TRBV28|14|TRBJ2-1
CATLGGSGYNEQFF
>TRBV24-1|14|TRBJ1-5
CATRDEGQNQPQHF
>TRBV12-3/TRBV12-4|15|TRBJ1-2
CASSPRGGDSYGYTF
>TRBV5-1|14|TRBJ1-2
CASSLEGPQDGYTF
>TRBV6-2/TRBV6-3|16|TRBJ2-3
CASSYQGLADTDTQYF
>TRBV20-1|18|TRBJ2-1
CSARAQWGHGTALNEQFF
>TRBV7-2|16|TRBJ1-1
CASSLPGQGVRGEAFF
>TRBV5-5|14|TRBJ2-1
CASSLAQGLDEQFF
>TRBV7-3|13|TRBJ1-2
CASSATGGYGYTF
>TRBV5-1|15|TRBJ2-5
CASSLRLRVRETQYF
>TRBV20-1|14|TRBJ2-1
CSARWATTYNEQFF
>TRBV12-3/TRBV12-4|12|TRBJ1-2
CASSFRRYGYTF
>TRBV6-1|13|TRBJ2-5
CASSEAETQTQYF
>TRBV29-1|12|TRBJ1-1
CSHRGGDTEAFF
>TRBV19|14|TRBJ1-2
CASRNNREGYGYTF
>TRBV7-2|14|TRBJ1-5
CASSLVIRDQPQHF
>TRBV4-1|17|TRBJ1-1
CASSPRSQTTYTTEAFF